The clone carrying this TCR beta chain was detected only a few times. Its target is unknown. The data stem from a study of T-cell memory formation after mild COVID-19. Background on the study: Clustering of TCRs was largely donor specific. The study's findings and limits: Second-wave clones that peaked on day 37 lacked confirmed SARS-CoV-2 specificity. Pre-infection memory harbored some responding clones, suggesting cross-reactive memory joined.

The CDR3 extends over 18 amino acids. The authors produced TCR alpha and TCR beta cDNA libraries with sample barcodes and UMIs by 5'RACE using constant-segment primers. TCRdb passed the 5' RACE reads through MiXCR, listing each CDR3 protein once. The sample shows 150,000 to 200,000 distinct CDR3 sequences, about 28% of them seen only once. The chain carries TRBV21-1 and TRBJ2-1; the tabulated D call, TRBD2, remains unverified against the DNA. TRBV21-1 is classified as a pseudogene. The sequencing input was PBMCs or a T cell subset sorted from them (not recorded which). The clonotype originates from an adult woman who had mild COVID-19 (a few samples of this study predate the infection). Cell type and time point are not known. CDR3 region: CASSKAPGSGRAVYEQFF. The CDR3 DNA follows: TGTGCCAGCAGCAAAGCGCCGGGTAGCGGGAGGGCCGTATATGAGCAGTTCTTC.